The T cell receptor (beta chain) under discussion was sequenced for a study of T cells in Graves' hyperthyroidism and ophthalmopathy. Turning to the study itself: Peripheral blood draws took place at initial diagnosis, ahead of any treatment.

CDR3 length: 17 residues. Per germline, CDR1 MNHNS and CDR2 SASEGT. The trim removed 5 bases at V and 5 bases at J, leaving 15 bases unmatched. Study-level findings and limits: A model of 13 V-J features distinguished ophthalmopathy from stable hyperthyroidism.

No ophthalmopathy progression within 18 months constituted stable Graves' hyperthyroidism. Clinical symptoms, serum thyroxine, TRAb, thyroid ultrasound and orbital computed tomography established diagnosis. From RNA transcripts, TCR beta CDR3 regions were amplified. In the first-round RT-PCR of the TCR CDR3, the HTBI primer set was used. A single record per CDR3 protein comes from TCRdb applying MiXCR to the multiplex PCR reads. Of approximately 740,000 distinct CDR3 sequences detected, 13% to 15% appear once; the ten largest clones hold roughly a tenth. In its sample, this clonotype was seen many times. Its antigen remains unknown.

J is TRBJ2-3 and V is TRBV6-1, with 8 bases matching TRBD1. The receptor comes from a woman aged 18-35 years with Graves' hyperthyroidism. The sequenced sample consisted of blood. The CDR3 DNA is TGTGCCAGCAGTTATACCCGGACAGGGCAGTCTCTAGATACGCAGTATTTT. Translation gives CASSYTRTGQSLDTQYF.